Below, 3 T cell receptor beta chains from the same sample are listed, as sequenced in a study of blood T cell repertoires in COVID-19. The data were produced by immunoSEQ multiplex PCR, yet TCRdb's version contains in-frame clones alone and is incomplete. The sample lists 150,000 or so clones, approximately 80% occurring once. The sample comprised PBMCs or T cells enriched from blood (not recorded which). The receptors stem from a man aged 45-65 years who had recovered from COVID-19.

The CDR3 DNA sequence: TGCGCCAGCAGCTTGAGACAGGGGTCGGACAATAATTCACCCCTCCACTTT. Amino acids: CASSLRQGSDNNSPLHF. V and J are TRBV5-1 and TRBJ1-6; 8 positions agree with TRBD1. Trimming at V came to 1 base and at J to 5 bases, leaving 8 bases not matched to a gene. Germline V gene data show CDR1 as SGHRS and CDR2 as YFSETQ. The CDR3 is 17 residues long.

The rearrangement uses TRBV15 and TRBJ1-1; D might be TRBD1 (6 bases). Trimming shortened V by 2 bases and J by 0 bases, and 16 bases separated the two germline ends. The V gene's germline CDR1 is LNHNV and CDR2 YYDKDF (reference sequence). This CDR3 is built from 17 residues. The CDR3: CATSRTMGAGVNTEAFF. CDR3 DNA sequence: TGTGCCACCAGCAGAACTATGGGGGCAGGGGTGAACACTGAAGCTTTCTTT.

The chain employs TRBV6-6 and TRBJ1-1; D remains unclear. The CDR3 is made up of 16 amino acids. V was trimmed by 2 bases and J by 0 bases, leaving 13 bases between them. Germline loops: CDR1 MNHNY, CDR2 SVGAGI (reference sequence). In DNA, the CDR3 is TGTGCCAGCAGTTACATCCGAGGTCGAATGAACACTGAAGCTTTCTTT. Translating it yields CASSYIRGRMNTEAFF.